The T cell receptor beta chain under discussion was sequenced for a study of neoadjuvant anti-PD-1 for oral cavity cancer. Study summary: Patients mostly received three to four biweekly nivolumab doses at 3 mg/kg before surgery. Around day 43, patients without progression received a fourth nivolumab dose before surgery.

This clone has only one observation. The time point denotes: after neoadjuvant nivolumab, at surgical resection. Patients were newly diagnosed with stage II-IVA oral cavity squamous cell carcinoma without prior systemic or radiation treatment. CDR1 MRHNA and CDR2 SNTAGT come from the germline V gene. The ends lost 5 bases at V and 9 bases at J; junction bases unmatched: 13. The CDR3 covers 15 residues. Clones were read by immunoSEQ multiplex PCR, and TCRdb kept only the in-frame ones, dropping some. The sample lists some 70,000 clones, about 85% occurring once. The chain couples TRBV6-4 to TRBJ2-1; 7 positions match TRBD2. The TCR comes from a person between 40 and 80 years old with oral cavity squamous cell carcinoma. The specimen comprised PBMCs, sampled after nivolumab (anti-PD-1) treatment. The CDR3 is CASSPQGGTSSEQFF. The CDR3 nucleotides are TGTGCCAGCAGTCCTCAGGGAGGGACGTCAAGTGAGCAGTTCTTC.